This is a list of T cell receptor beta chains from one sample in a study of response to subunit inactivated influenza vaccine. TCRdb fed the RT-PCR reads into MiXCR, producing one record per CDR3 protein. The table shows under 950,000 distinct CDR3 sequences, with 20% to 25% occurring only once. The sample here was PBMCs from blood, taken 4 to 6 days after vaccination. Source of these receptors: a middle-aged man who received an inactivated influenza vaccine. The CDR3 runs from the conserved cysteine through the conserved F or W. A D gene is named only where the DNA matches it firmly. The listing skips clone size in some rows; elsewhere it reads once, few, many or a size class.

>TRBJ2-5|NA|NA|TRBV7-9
TGTGCCAGCAGCTTAGCGCGAAACAGGGATGGGGAGACCCAGTACTTC
CASSLARNRDGETQYF
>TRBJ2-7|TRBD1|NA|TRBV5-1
TGCGCCAGCAGCAGCCCGCGGACAGGGCAAACCTACGAGCAGTACTTC
CASSSPRTGQTYEQYF
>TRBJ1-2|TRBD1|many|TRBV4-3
TGCGCCAGCAGCCAAGATCTACAGGGGGGGTACTATGGCTACACCTTC
CASSQDLQGGYYGYTF
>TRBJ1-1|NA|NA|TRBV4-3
TGCGCCAGCAGCCAAGATGAGGGAATGTCTGAAGCTTTCTTT
CASSQDEGMSEAFF
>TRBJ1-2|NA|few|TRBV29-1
TGCAGCGTTGTCCGGCAGCAGGACTACACCTTC
CSVVRQQDYTF
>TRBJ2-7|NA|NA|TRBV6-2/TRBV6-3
TGTGCCAGCAGTTACTGGGGTAGCCCCCCCCGCTCCTACGAGCAGTACTTC
CASSYWGSPPRSYEQYF
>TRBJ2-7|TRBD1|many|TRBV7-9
TGTGCCAGCAGCCCAGGACAGGGGGCGGTCTACGAGCAGTACTTC
CASSPGQGAVYEQYF
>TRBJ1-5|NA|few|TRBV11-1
TGTGCCAGCAGCTTAGTAAAGGGATTTGATAGCTATAGCAATCAGCCCCAGCATTTT
CASSLVKGFDSYSNQPQHF
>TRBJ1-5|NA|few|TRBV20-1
TGCAGTGCATCCTCCCCAGACAGGTCCCAGCCCCAGCATTTT
CSASSPDRSQPQHF
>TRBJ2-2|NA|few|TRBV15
TGTGCCACCAGCAGAGATTCGGACAGAGGCACCGGGGAGCTGTTTTTT
CATSRDSDRGTGELFF
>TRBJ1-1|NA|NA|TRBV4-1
TGCGCCAGCAGGTCGCCGGGTTCCACTGAAGCTTTCTTT
CASRSPGSTEAFF
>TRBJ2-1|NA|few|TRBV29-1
TGCAGCGTTGAAGTAATATCTGGGCAATACAATGAGCAGTTCTTC
CSVEVISGQYNEQFF
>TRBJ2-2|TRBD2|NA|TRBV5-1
TGCGCCAGCAGCACGCCTAGCGGAAACACCGGGGAGCTGTTTTTT
CASSTPSGNTGELFF
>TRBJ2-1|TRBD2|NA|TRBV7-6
TGTGCCAGCAGCTTATTAGGGAGGGATGAGCAGTTCTTC
CASSLLGRDEQFF
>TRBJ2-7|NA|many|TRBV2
TGTGCCAGCAGCCGGGACGCCCTTAGCTCCTACGAGCAGTACTTC
CASSRDALSSYEQYF
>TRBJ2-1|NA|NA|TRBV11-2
TGTGCCAGCAGCTTACAGGAGAACAATGAGCAGTTCTTC
CASSLQENNEQFF
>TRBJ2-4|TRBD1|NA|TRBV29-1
TGCAGCGTTGTGCGACAGGGGGCAAACATTCAGTACTTC
CSVVRQGANIQYF
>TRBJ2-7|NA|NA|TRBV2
TGTGCCAGCAGTGTTCGCAGGGCTCTTTCCGAGCAGTACTTC
CASSVRRALSEQYF
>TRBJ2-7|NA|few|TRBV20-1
TGCAGTGCTGATTCAGGGGCTCCCTACGAGCAGTACTTC
CSADSGAPYEQYF
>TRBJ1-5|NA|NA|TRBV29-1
TGCAGCGTTGAGGAGAATAGCTATCAGCCCCAGCATTTT
CSVEENSYQPQHF
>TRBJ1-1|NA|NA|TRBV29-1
TGCAGCGTTGGTCTGGGGGTAGAGAACACTGAAGCTTTCTTT
CSVGLGVENTEAFF
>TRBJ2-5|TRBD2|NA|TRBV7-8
TGTGCCAGCAGCTTAGGGTTTCTAGCGGGGGGATCCGAGACCCAGTACTTC
CASSLGFLAGGSETQYF
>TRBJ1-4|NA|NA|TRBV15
TGTGCCACCAGCGGGCCCCTCCCGGGCGAAAAACTGTTTTTT
CATSGPLPGEKLFF
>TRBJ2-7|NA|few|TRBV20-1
TGCAGTGCTAGAGAGGATCGAGGGGGGGAGCAGTACTTC
CSAREDRGGEQYF
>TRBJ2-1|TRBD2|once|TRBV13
TGTGCCAGCAGCTTAGTGGCTAGCGGGGTCAGCTCCTACAATGAGCAGTTCTTC
CASSLVASGVSSYNEQFF
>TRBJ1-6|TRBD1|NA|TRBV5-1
TGCGCCAGCAGCGGGGAACAGGGGTCGAATTCACCCCTCCACTTT
CASSGEQGSNSPLHF
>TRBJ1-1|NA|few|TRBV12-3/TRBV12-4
TGTGCCAGCAGTCGAGGAGGGGAGACCACTGAAGCTTTCTTT
CASSRGGETTEAFF
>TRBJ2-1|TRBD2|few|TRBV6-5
TGTGCCAGCAGTTACCAGCGGGGATACAATGAGCAGTTCTTC
CASSYQRGYNEQFF
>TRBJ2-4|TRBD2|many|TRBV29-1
TGCAGCGTTGGGGGAGGGGAGGCCAAAAACATTCAGTACTTC
CSVGGGEAKNIQYF
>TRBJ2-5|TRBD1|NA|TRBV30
TGTGCCTGGGGCTCAATGCAGGGGGCCGGAGAGACCCAGTACTTC
CAWGSMQGAGETQYF
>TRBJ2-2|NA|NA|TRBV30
TGTGCCTGGAGCCACGGAAGGGGGAGCGGGGAGCTGTTTTTT
CAWSHGRGSGELFF
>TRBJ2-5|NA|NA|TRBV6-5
TGTGCCAGCAGTTACTCCCAGGGCCACCTACACACCCAAGAGACCCAGTACTTC
CASSYSQGHLHTQETQYF
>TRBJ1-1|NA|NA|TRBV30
TGTGCCTGGAGTCTGGGACCCACGAACACTGAAGCTTTCTTT
CAWSLGPTNTEAFF
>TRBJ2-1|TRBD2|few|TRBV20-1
TGCAGTGCTAATCCTAGCGGGTCCTCCTACAATGAGCAGTTCTTC
CSANPSGSSYNEQFF
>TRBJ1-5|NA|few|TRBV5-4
TGTGCCAGCAGCTTTTACGGTGATAGCAATCAGCCCCAGCATTTT
CASSFYGDSNQPQHF
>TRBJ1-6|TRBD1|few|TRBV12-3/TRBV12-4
TGTGCCAGCAGTGACCCCCAGGGGGGACACTTTAATTCACCCCTCCACTTT
CASSDPQGGHFNSPLHF
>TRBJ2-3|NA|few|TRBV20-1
TGCAGTGGGGCGGACTCCACAGATACGCAGTATTTT
CSGADSTDTQYF
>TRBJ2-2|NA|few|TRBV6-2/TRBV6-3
TGTGCCAGCAGTTACGGCAGGGGCGCATTAGACACCGGGGAGCTGTTTTTT
CASSYGRGALDTGELFF
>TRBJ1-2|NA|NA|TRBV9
TGTGCCAGCAGCCCTCGAGGGGTGGGCTATGGCTACACCTTC
CASSPRGVGYGYTF
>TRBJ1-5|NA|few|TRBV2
TGTGCCAGCAGTGAAAGGAATCAGCCCCAGCATTTT
CASSERNQPQHF
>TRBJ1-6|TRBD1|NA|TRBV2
TGTGCCAGCCTAGGACAGGGGAGTCGGTCACCCCTCCACTTT
CASLGQGSRSPLHF
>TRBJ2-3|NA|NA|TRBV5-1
TGCGCCAGCAGCTCCCTCGCTTTGGCGGGGAGCACAGATACGCAGTATTTT
CASSSLALAGSTDTQYF
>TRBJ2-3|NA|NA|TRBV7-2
TGTGCCAGCAGCTTACGGGGATACACAGATACGCAGTATTTT
CASSLRGYTDTQYF
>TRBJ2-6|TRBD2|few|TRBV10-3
TGTGCCATCGGGACTAGCGGAGCTTCCTCTGGGGCCAACGTCCTGACTTTC
CAIGTSGASSGANVLTF
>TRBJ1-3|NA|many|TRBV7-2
TGTGCCAGCAGCTTCGCGGGGTCAACTGGAAACACCATATATTTT
CASSFAGSTGNTIYF